These 32 T cell receptor beta chains originate from one sample sequenced in a study of CD8+ T cells in alopecia areata. Isolated RNA was reverse transcribed into cDNA used as the sequencing template. Method: immunoSEQ multiplex PCR; TCRdb's copy keeps in-frame clones and lacks some. The sample holds 65,000 to 100,000 clones, 45% to 60% seen once. Sequencing used NKG2D-high CD8+ T cells sorted from blood. Source of these receptors: a human donor with alopecia areata.

V gene TRBV28 combines with J gene TRBJ2-1, with D hard to call. V gave up 2 bases and J gave up 5 bases, with 4 bases separating them. The germline V gene encodes CDR1 MDHEN and CDR2 SYDVKM. The CDR3 is 12 amino acids. The CDR3 is CASSLGHNEQFF. DNA for the CDR3: TGTGCCAGCAGTTTAGGGCACAATGAGCAGTTCTTC.

V is TRBV11-2 and J is TRBJ2-1, with no clear D. The germline CDR1 and CDR2 sequences are SGHAT and FQNNGV. V lost 3 bases and J 6 bases, leaving 6 bases between the germline ends. This CDR3 has 12 residues. The CDR3: CASSLMSNEQFF. Here the CDR3 DNA reads TGTGCCAGCAGCTTGATGAGCAATGAGCAGTTCTTC.

The chain is built from TRBV10-2 and TRBJ2-7; D is possibly TRBD2 (5 bases). This CDR3 is built from 13 residues. V lost 7 bases to trimming and J lost 2 bases, with 12 bases between them. Per the germline V gene, CDR1 is WSHSY and CDR2 is SAAADI. The CDR3 nucleotides read TGCGCCAGCAAAGCGGACGATACCTACGAGCAGTACTTC. This gives the protein CASKADDTYEQYF.

This clone was counted between two and nine times. The DNA of the CDR3 is TGTGCCAGCAGTCTCGGGACGTCCGCCTATGAGCAGTTCTTC. Translating gives CASSLGTSAYEQFF. The rearrangement joins TRBV28 to TRBJ2-1; D is perhaps TRBD1 or TRBD2 (5 bases each). Per germline, CDR1 MDHEN and CDR2 SYDVKM. V dropped 5 bases and J dropped 8 bases, with 16 bases sitting between them. The CDR3 is made up of 14 amino acids.

The chain is built from TRBV9 and TRBJ2-3, with 9 bases that match TRBD2. The CDR3 is 16 amino acids. The junction had 8 bases not matched to a gene; V was cut back by 4 bases and J by 2 bases. The germline CDR1 and CDR2 sequences are SGDLS and YYNGEE. The CDR3 protein is CASSREGTSLTDTQYF. CDR3 sequence (DNA): TGTGCCAGCAGCAGAGAGGGGACTAGCCTCACAGATACGCAGTATTTT.

Comments on this clone: Since no conserved phenylalanine or tryptophan closes the CDR3, a read error is the likely cause. The gene calls are TRBV27 and TRBJ2-2; no firm D call. Germline loops: CDR1 MNHEY, CDR2 SMNVEV (reference sequence). The CDR3 is made up of 14 amino acids. V was shortened by 5 bases and J by 7 bases, with 14 bases between the two germline ends. The CDR3 region is CASSPRQVHGELFS. For the CDR3, the DNA is TGTGCCAGCAGTCCCCGCCAGGTCCACGGGGAGCTGTTTTCT.

For the CDR3, the DNA is TGTGCCAGCAGTCCAGAAACCGACACCGGCGAGCAGTACTTC. It specifies CASSPETDTGEQYF. V and J are TRBV7-6 and TRBJ2-7, with no clear D. CDR1 SGHVS and CDR2 FNYEAQ come from the germline V gene. This CDR3 contains 14 residues. Trimming cost V 6 bases and J 6 bases, with 18 bases left between them. Filled out from reference TRBV7-6 and TRBJ2-7, the complete variable domain reads GAGVSQSPRYKVTKRGQDVALRCDPISGHVSLYWYRQALGQGPEFLTYFNYEAQQDKSGLPNDRFSAERPEGSISTLTIQRTEQRDSAMYRCASSPETDTGEQYFGPGTRLTVT.

The chain uses TRBV7-2 and TRBJ2-6; the D call may be TRBD1 or TRBD2 (5 bases each). Germline V gene data show CDR1 as SGHTA and CDR2 as FQGNSA. The germline V and J ends were trimmed by 5 bases and 0 bases, with 11 bases remaining between them. The CDR3 consists of 16 residues. CDR3 sequence: CASSRPGGSGANVLTF. For the CDR3, the DNA is TGTGCCAGCAGCCGTCCTGGGGGCTCTGGGGCCAACGTCCTGACTTTC.

The chain is built from TRBV30 and TRBJ2-5, with a tentative D call TRBD2 (6 bases). This CDR3 region has 13 residues. CDR1 is GTSNPN and CDR2 is SVGIG in the germline V gene (reference sequence). V shed 5 bases and J shed 4 bases, with 14 bases lying between them. The CDR3 DNA sequence: TGTGCCTGGCGACCACTAGCAGGAGAGACCCAGTACTTC. Amino acids: CAWRPLAGETQYF.

The chain joins TRBV19 to TRBJ2-1, with D maybe TRBD1 (6 bases). This CDR3 spans 15 amino acids. Trimming shortened V by 5 bases and J by 0 bases, and 11 bases separated the two germline ends. Germline CDR1 is LNHDA and CDR2 is SQIVND (reference sequence). CDR3 sequence reads: CASSATGSSYNEQFF. The CDR3 DNA is TGTGCCAGTAGTGCCACAGGGAGCTCCTACAATGAGCAGTTCTTC.

The chain uses TRBV2 and TRBJ2-3; no clear D gene. The CDR3 extends over 13 amino acids. CDR1 is SNHLY, CDR2 FYNNEI, per germline. Trimming removed 2 bases from V and 8 bases from J, with 11 bases in between. The CDR3 loop is CASSESSGGTQYF. CDR3 DNA sequence: TGTGCCAGCAGTGAAAGCTCTGGCGGTACGCAGTATTTT.

The rearrangement uses TRBV6-5 and TRBJ1-5, with D possibly TRBD1 on 6 matching bases. CDR3 length equals 14 residues. The V gene lost 6 bases and the J gene lost 2 bases, with 11 bases spanning the gap. The germline CDR1 and CDR2 sequences are MNHEY and SVGAGI. CDR3 in DNA: TGTGCCAGCAGGCTGGGGGGCCGCAATCAGCCCCAGCATTTT. Its protein is CASRLGGRNQPQHF.

This clone was seen only a few times. The chain links TRBV29-1 to TRBJ2-7; the match to TRBD2 covers 8 bases. CDR3 size: 17 residues. CDR1 is SQVTM, CDR2 ANQGSEA, per germline. The V gene end was trimmed by 5 bases and the J gene end by 0 bases; junction bases not matched to a gene: 15. CDR3 sequence: CSVQGHESGGSSYEQYF. The CDR3 DNA reads as TGCAGCGTTCAGGGCCACGAGTCGGGAGGGTCCTCCTACGAGCAGTACTTC.

The gene calls are TRBV2 and TRBJ1-2, with 7 bases identical to TRBD1. Germline lookup yields CDR1 SNHLY and CDR2 FYNNEI. The CDR3 has 14 amino acids. J was trimmed by 1 base and V by 9 bases; bases with no gene match: 8. CDR3 coding DNA: TGTGCCAGTACATCGACAGGGTTTAACTATGGCTACACCTTC. This encodes CASTSTGFNYGYTF.

The table lists this clone with a few counts. The J gene is TRBJ2-2, the V gene TRBV29-1; D might be TRBD1 (5 bases). Germline-derived CDR1 and CDR2 are SQVTM and ANQGSEA. With 5 bases removed from V and 3 bases from J, the gap between germline ends came to 10 bases. This CDR3 is 13 amino acids long. The CDR3 region is CSVRRADTGELFF. The CDR3 DNA follows: TGCAGCGTTCGCAGGGCAGACACCGGGGAGCTGTTTTTT.

V usage is TRBV2 and J usage is TRBJ1-3; 7 bases match TRBD1. After removal of 1 base from V and 0 bases from J, the junction contained 0 bases not matched to a gene. The CDR3 totals 15 residues. Germline lookup yields CDR1 SNHLY and CDR2 FYNNEI. CDR3 DNA: TGTGCCAGCAGTGAAGACAGGGGCTCTGGAAACACCATATATTTT. Translated: CASSEDRGSGNTIYF.

This rearrangement joins TRBV9 to TRBJ2-6; D remains ambiguous. The V end was cut by 1 base, the J end by 1 base, with 3 bases between. The CDR3 sequence is 14 residues long. CDR1 SGDLS and CDR2 YYNGEE come from the germline V gene. CDR3: CASSVQSGANVLTF. The CDR3, as DNA: TGTGCCAGCAGCGTACAGTCTGGGGCCAACGTCCTGACTTTC.

This clone was found once. V is TRBV7-9 and J is TRBJ2-3; 9 nucleotides match TRBD1. With 0 bases clipped from V and 4 bases from J, the junction kept 2 bases outside the gene matches. The CDR3 totals 15 residues. CDR1 is SEHNR and CDR2 is FQNEAQ in the germline V gene (reference sequence). The CDR3 bases are TGTGCCAGCAGCTTAGCACAGGGGGCTTCAGATACGCAGTATTTT. Amino acids: CASSLAQGASDTQYF.

In its sample, this clone was seen a few times. CDR3 DNA: TGCAGCGCCTGGGCCGGAGGCAATCAGCCCCAGCATTTT. Translated: CSAWAGGNQPQHF. This chain links TRBV29-1 with TRBJ1-5; unclear D gene. Germline CDR1 is SQVTM and CDR2 is ANQGSEA. The V end lost 7 bases, the J end lost 2 bases, and 12 bases lay between the germline ends. CDR3 length equals 13 residues.

The sample holds a few counts of this clone. V is TRBV29-1 and J is TRBJ1-4; no clear D gene. In germline, CDR1 is SQVTM, CDR2 ANQGSEA. The V end lost 3 bases, the J end lost 7 bases, and 12 bases lay between the germline ends. CDR3 size: 13 residues. In nucleotides, the CDR3 is TGCAGCGTTGACGGACCGGGGAGTGAAAAACTGTTTTTT. Amino acids: CSVDGPGSEKLFF.

V is TRBV19 and J is TRBJ2-7; possibly TRBD2 for D (5 bases). The CDR3 covers 12 residues. V lost 4 bases, J lost 1 base, and 5 bases lay in between. Germline lookup yields CDR1 LNHDA and CDR2 SQIVND (reference sequence). This chain's CDR3 is CASSSGSYEQYF. The CDR3 nucleotides read TGTGCCAGTAGTAGCGGGTCCTACGAGCAGTACTTC.

The rearrangement joins TRBV29-1 to TRBJ2-7; D assignment may be TRBD1 or TRBD2 (5 bases each). From germline, CDR1 is SQVTM and CDR2 ANQGSEA. Trimming removed 5 bases from V and 6 bases from J, with 11 bases in between. This CDR3 has 11 amino acids. CDR3 protein: CSVFRGREQYF. The CDR3 bases are TGCAGCGTTTTTCGGGGACGCGAGCAGTACTTC.

In this sample, this clone turned up a few times. The V and J genes are TRBV29-1 and TRBJ1-1; D is possibly TRBD1 (6 bases). In germline, CDR1 is SQVTM, CDR2 ANQGSEA. With 3 bases removed from V and 6 bases from J, the gap between germline ends came to 11 bases. The CDR3 totals 12 residues. The CDR3 region has the DNA TGCAGCGTTGATACAGGGACTCCTGAAGCTTTCTTT. Protein: CSVDTGTPEAFF. The complete variable domain, with remaining parts taken from reference TRBV29-1 and TRBJ1-1, reads SAVISQKPSRDICQRGTSLTIQCQVDSQVTMMFWYRQQPGQSLTLIATANQGSEATYESGFVIDKFPISRPNLTFSTLTVSNMSPEDSSIYLCSVDTGTPEAFFGQGTRLTVV.

The chain recombines TRBV4-1 with TRBJ2-7; 9 bases line up with TRBD2. The J segment lost 8 bases and the V segment lost 1 base, leaving 6 bases of the junction unmatched. The CDR3 consists of 14 residues. Germline CDR1 and CDR2: MGHRA and YSYEKL. The CDR3 DNA reads TGCGCCAGCAGCCAAGGGCTAGCGGGGCCCCAGCAGTACTTC. Its protein is CASSQGLAGPQQYF.

This clone was found a few times. The rearrangement joins TRBV23-1 to TRBJ2-7, with 8 bases fitting TRBD1. TRBV23-1 counts as an open reading frame of uncertain function. J gave up 2 bases and V 6 bases, and 15 bases lay outside the gene matches. The CDR3 runs 17 residues. The CDR3 loop reads CASSHSSDRGVTYEQYF. The CDR3 nucleotides read TGCGCCAGCAGCCATAGTTCAGACAGGGGCGTAACCTACGAGCAGTACTTC.

V is TRBV27 and J is TRBJ2-2; D is uncertain. V lost 5 bases and J 8 bases, leaving 24 bases between the germline ends. Germline-derived CDR1 and CDR2 are MNHEY and SMNVEV (reference sequence). The CDR3 sequence is 17 residues long. CDR3 nucleotides: TGTGCCAGCAGTCCTGTGATCCCGCCGTCCCCCCGAGGGGAGCTGTTTTTT. Protein: CASSPVIPPSPRGELFF.

This clone was seen only a few times. This chain uses TRBV19 with TRBJ1-1; D gene ambiguous. V was cut by 3 bases and J by 1 base, with 6 bases left in between. Germline V gene data show CDR1 as LNHDA and CDR2 as SQIVND (reference sequence). The CDR3 is 13 residues long. CDR3 coding DNA: TGTGCCAGTAGTATGGTTCCGAACACTGAAGCTTTCTTT. Its translation: CASSMVPNTEAFF. Supplemented by reference TRBV19 and TRBJ1-1, the full variable domain reads DGGITQSPKYLFRKEGQNVTLSCEQNLNHDAMYWYRQDPGQGLRLIYYSQIVNDFQKGDIAEGYSVSREKKESFPLTVTSAQKNPTAFYLCASSMVPNTEAFFGQGTRLTVV.

With respect to this clone: The junction departs from germline at one end; a sequencing error may be responsible. This chain joins TRBV28 and TRBJ2-3; perhaps D is TRBD1 or TRBD2 (5 bases each). The germline gives CDR1 MDHEN, CDR2 SYDVKM. CDR3 length: 11 amino acids. For the CDR3, the DNA is TGTGCCAGCAGCCCAGGGTGGGACCCCATTTTT. Its translation: CASSPGWDPIF.

Here the CDR3 reads CASRPDRGVSYEQYF. The CDR3, as DNA: TGTGCCAGCAGGCCGGACAGGGGGGTGAGCTACGAGCAGTACTTC. The J gene is TRBJ2-7, the V gene TRBV28; 10 nucleotides line up with TRBD1. The junction had 8 bases not matched to a gene; V was cut back by 6 bases and J by 3 bases. The germline V gene has CDR1 MDHEN and CDR2 SYDVKM. This CDR3 contains 15 residues.

The chain is built from TRBV30 and TRBJ1-1; D might be TRBD1 (6 bases). The CDR3 is 11 amino acids. Germline values: CDR1 GTSNPN, CDR2 SVGIG (reference sequence). Trimming took 8 bases from V and 4 from J, leaving 11 bases between them. In DNA form, the CDR3 reads TGTGCCCTGAGGGGGGCCACTGAAGCTTTCTTT. Translation: CALRGATEAFF. Combining the CDR3 with reference TRBV30 and TRBJ1-1 gives the whole variable domain SQTIHQWPATLVQPVGSPLSLECTVEGTSNPNLYWYRQAAGRGLQLLFYSVGIGQISSEVPQNLSASRPQDRQFILSSKKLLLSDSGFYLCALRGATEAFFGQGTRLTVV.

The chain couples TRBV5-4 to TRBJ2-2; 8 nucleotides match TRBD2. Trimming took 4 bases from V and 6 from J; bases not matched to a gene: 5. The CDR3 runs 14 residues. CDR1 and CDR2 (germline): SGHNT, YYREEE (reference sequence). The CDR3 nucleotides are TGTGCCAGCAGCCTTCGGGGGGGCGCCGGGGAGCTGTTTTTT. Protein: CASSLRGGAGELFF. The full variable domain, with the rest looked up from reference TRBV5-4 and TRBJ2-2, is ETGVTQSPTHLIKTRGQQVTLRCSSQSGHNTVSWYQQALGQGPQFIFQYYREEENGRGNFPPRFSGLQFPNYSSELNVNALELDDSALYLCASSLRGGAGELFFGEGSRLTVL.

The chain has TRBV10-2 and TRBJ2-5; D remains unclear. Germline values: CDR1 WSHSY, CDR2 SAAADI. Trimming shortened V by 3 bases and J by 0 bases, and 11 bases separated the two germline ends. The CDR3 sequence is 15 residues long. The CDR3 sequence is CASSDQAAYQETQYF. The CDR3 nucleotides are TGCGCCAGCAGTGACCAGGCAGCGTACCAAGAGACCCAGTACTTC.